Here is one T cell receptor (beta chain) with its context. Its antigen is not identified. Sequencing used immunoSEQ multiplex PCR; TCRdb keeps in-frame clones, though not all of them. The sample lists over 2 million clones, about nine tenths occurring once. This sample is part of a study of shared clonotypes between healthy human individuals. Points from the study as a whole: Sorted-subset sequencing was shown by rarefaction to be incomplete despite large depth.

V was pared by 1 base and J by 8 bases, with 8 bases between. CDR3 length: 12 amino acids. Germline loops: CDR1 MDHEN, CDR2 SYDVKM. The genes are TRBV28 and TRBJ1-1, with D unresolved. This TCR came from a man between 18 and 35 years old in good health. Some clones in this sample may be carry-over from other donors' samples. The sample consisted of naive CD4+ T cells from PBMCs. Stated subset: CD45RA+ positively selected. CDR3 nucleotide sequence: TGTGCCAGCAGTTTATTTTCGCTGGAAGCTTTCTTT. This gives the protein CASSLFSLEAFF. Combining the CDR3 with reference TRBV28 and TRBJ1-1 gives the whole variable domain DVKVTQSSRYLVKRTGEKVFLECVQDMDHENMFWYRQDPGLGLRLIYFSYDVKMKEKGDIPEGYSVSREKKERFSLILESASTNQTSMYLCASSLFSLEAFFGQGTRLTVV.